These 4 T cell receptor beta chains share one sample of origin, sequenced in a study of blood T cell repertoires in COVID-19. The repertoire was sequenced with immunoSEQ multiplex PCR; TCRdb's copy has only in-frame clones and lacks some. The sample yields 150,000 to 200,000 clones, roughly 86% seen once. The sequencing input was peripheral blood. The source of these receptors is a man aged 35 to 55 with active or convalescent COVID-19.

The chain links TRBV30 to TRBJ1-4, with a tentative D call TRBD1 (5 bases). The V end was cut by 1 base, the J end by 0 bases, with 9 bases between. The CDR3 is 15 amino acids. CDR1 and CDR2 (germline): GTSNPN, SVGIG (reference sequence). CDR3 region: CAWSGQSSTNEKLFF. The CDR3, as DNA: TGTGCCTGGAGTGGACAGAGCTCAACTAATGAAAAACTGTTTTTT.

This clone has only one observation. The V call is TRBV19, the J call TRBJ2-7; 12 positions agree with TRBD2. From germline, CDR1 is LNHDA and CDR2 SQIVND (reference sequence). The CDR3 extends over 15 amino acids. Trimming cost V 6 bases and J 1 base; bases outside gene matches: 4. CDR3 in amino acids: CASRRTSGDSYEQYF. The CDR3 region has the DNA TGTGCCAGTAGGAGGACTAGCGGGGATTCCTACGAGCAGTACTTC. Filled out from reference TRBV19 and TRBJ2-7, the complete variable domain reads DGGITQSPKYLFRKEGQNVTLSCEQNLNHDAMYWYRQDPGQGLRLIYYSQIVNDFQKGDIAEGYSVSREKKESFPLTVTSAQKNPTAFYLCASRRTSGDSYEQYFGPGTRLTVT.

The rearrangement uses TRBV28 and TRBJ2-7; TRBD1 matches at 8 bases. The CDR3 loop spans 15 amino acids. V dropped 6 bases and J dropped 5; count of bases not matched to a gene: 12. Looked up from germline, CDR1 is MDHEN and CDR2 is SYDVKM. CDR3 loop: CASSRTGYFVHEQYF. Here the CDR3 DNA reads TGTGCCAGCAGCCGGACAGGGTATTTCGTTCACGAGCAGTACTTC.

This chain connects TRBV5-1 to TRBJ1-3; 7 bases line up with TRBD1. The germline CDR1 and CDR2 sequences are SGHRS and YFSETQ. The CDR3 totals 17 residues. V gave up 0 bases and J gave up 0 bases; unmatched junction bases: 6. CDR3 DNA: TGCGCCAGCAGCTTGGGCCCAGGGGGTAGCTCTGGAAACACCATATATTTT. It specifies CASSLGPGGSSGNTIYF.